Listed here is a single TCR beta chain. Its specificity is unknown. Germline V gene sequence: CDR1 SEHNR, CDR2 FQNEAQ (reference sequence). The CDR3 extends over 17 amino acids. V lost 4 bases to trimming and J lost 8 bases; unmatched junction nucleotides: 13. Relapse was seen in all patients after autologous stem cell transplantation, and brentuximab vedotin exposure was variable. This sample is drawn from a study of PD-1 blockade in classical Hodgkin lymphoma. Overall study results and limits: CD4+ but not CD8+ TCR diversity rose significantly by C4D1. Complete responders had baseline diversity similar to newly diagnosed patients.

Sequencing was performed with immunoSEQ multiplex PCR; in TCRdb, only in-frame clones are kept and a portion is missing. The profile shows about 97,000 clones, 75% to 90% of them singletons. The TCR sequence derives from a human donor with classical Hodgkin lymphoma. This specimen consisted of peripheral blood mononuclear cells (PBMCs), obtained at baseline. The V call is TRBV7-9, the J call TRBJ2-1; 11 positions match TRBD2. The CDR3 DNA reads TGTGCCAGCAGCTCCCGTACTAGCGGGAGAGTTGTTGATGAGCAGTTCTTC. Its protein is CASSSRTSGRVVDEQFF. The whole variable domain, remainder taken from reference TRBV7-9 and TRBJ2-1, is DTGVSQNPRHKITKRGQNVTFRCDPISEHNRLYWYRQTLGQGPEFLTYFQNEAQLEKSRLLSDRFSAERPKGSFSTLEIQRTEQGDSAMYLCASSSRTSGRVVDEQFFGPGTRLTVL.